One and the same sample provided the 23 T cell receptor beta chains below, sequenced in a study of regulatory T cells in long-lasting Graves disease. According to the study, TCR beta libraries were built with iRepertoire HTBI primers and CDR3-region Arm-PCR. TCRdb fed the multiplex PCR reads into MiXCR, producing one record per CDR3 protein. The repertoire has about 660,000 distinct CDR3 sequences, 30% of them found once; the top ten carry around 42%. As for time point: persistent/refractory GD, antithyroid drugs over 5 years with positive TRAb. PBMCs were the source of the RNA used for TCR sequencing. The sequenced sample was peripheral blood mononuclear cells (PBMCs), obtained when the disease was refractory, from a patient treated with antithyroid drugs. The origin of the receptors is a female donor with Graves disease.

This chain links TRBV9 with TRBJ2-5; 7 positions agree with TRBD2. Trimming cost V 7 bases and J 2 bases; bases outside gene matches: 11. CDR1 is SGDLS and CDR2 is YYNGEE in the germline V gene. The CDR3 length is 15 residues. CDR3 bases: TGTGCCAGCGCCCCCGGGGGGAGTGGGCAAGAGACCCAGTACTTC. Translation gives CASAPGGSGQETQYF.

The gene calls are TRBV6-4 and TRBJ2-7, with D perhaps matching TRBD1 (6 bases). CDR1 is MRHNA and CDR2 is SNTAGT in the germline V gene. The CDR3 is 14 amino acids. The ends were cut back, 7 bases at V and 1 base at J, with 14 bases in the middle. The CDR3 DNA reads as TGTGCCAGCACCGGACAGCGCACGTCCTACGAGCAGTACTTC. Translation: CASTGQRTSYEQYF.

This chain uses TRBV20-1 with TRBJ2-7; 7 bases agree with TRBD2. V dropped 0 bases and J dropped 1; count of bases not matched to a gene: 6. This CDR3 has 15 amino acids. The germline V gene has CDR1 DFQATT and CDR2 SNEGSKA (reference sequence). The CDR3 DNA follows: TGCAGTGCTAGAGATCGGCGGGAGCCGTCCTACGAGCAGTACTTC. Translation: CSARDRREPSYEQYF.

To note about this clonotype: The missing conserved phenylalanine or tryptophan at the end of this CDR3 makes a read error likely. The V gene is TRBV11-2, the J gene TRBJ1-5, with D unresolved. Germline CDR1 SGHAT, CDR2 FQNNGV. The CDR3 is 12 amino acids. Trimming left V 8 bases short and J 4 bases short, with 9 bases between. CDR3 sequence: CASSVNNQPQHL. The CDR3 coding sequence is TGTGCCAGCTCAGTAAATAATCAGCCCCAGCATCTT.

There are many counts of this clonotype. The chain has TRBV2 and TRBJ1-1; 7 nucleotides match TRBD1. The germline gives CDR1 SNHLY, CDR2 FYNNEI. This CDR3 has 15 residues. V lost 6 bases, J lost 1 base, and 8 bases stayed unmatched. The CDR3 reads CASRSRQGQNTEAFF. In DNA form, the CDR3 reads TGTGCCAGCAGATCGCGACAGGGCCAGAACACTGAAGCTTTCTTT.

The chain employs TRBV30 and TRBJ1-2; TRBD1 matches at 7 bases. The CDR3 has 12 residues. V lost 1 base and J lost 6; bases outside the gene matches: 2. Germline V gene lookup returns CDR1 GTSNPN and CDR2 SVGIG (reference sequence). The CDR3 DNA follows: TGTGCCTGGAGTGGAACAGGGGATGGCTACACCTTC. Amino acid sequence: CAWSGTGDGYTF.

There are a few counts of this clonotype. The chain is built from TRBV6-2 or TRBV6-3 and TRBJ1-2; no definite D call. The V end lost 2 bases, the J end lost 4 bases, and 8 bases lay between the germline ends. CDR3 length: 13 residues. CDR1 is MNHEY and CDR2 is SVGEGT in the germline V gene. For the CDR3, the DNA is TGTGCCAGCAGTTACGAGTTTCTCTATGGCTACACCTTC. This codes for CASSYEFLYGYTF.

This sequence joins TRBV7-9 and TRBJ2-7; no firm D call. The CDR3 has 11 residues. The germline CDR1 and CDR2 sequences are SEHNR and FQNEAQ (reference sequence). V lost 8 bases, J lost 6 bases, and 11 bases lay in between. The CDR3 bases are TGTGCCAGCGTCTCCCTGGCCGAGCAGTACTTC. Its protein product is CASVSLAEQYF.

In its sample, this clonotype was seen a few times. The chain recombines TRBV5-1 with TRBJ2-7; TRBD2 is a possible D gene (6 bases). V was trimmed by 4 bases and J by 2 bases, leaving 13 bases between them. This CDR3 spans 14 amino acids. Germline V gene sequence: CDR1 SGHRS, CDR2 YFSETQ. The CDR3 reads CASSPRDFTYEQYF. Here the CDR3 DNA reads TGCGCCAGCAGCCCCCGGGACTTTACCTACGAGCAGTACTTC.

The CDR3 DNA reads as TGTGCCAGCTCACCTACACCGGGACAGGGGGCTGTCGAGCAGTACTTC. Protein sequence: CASSPTPGQGAVEQYF. The rearrangement joins TRBV2 to TRBJ2-7; 12 nucleotides align to TRBD1. CDR3 length equals 16 residues. The germline V gene has CDR1 SNHLY and CDR2 FYNNEI. The junction had 14 bases not matched to a gene; V was cut back by 8 bases and J by 6 bases.

This clonotype was seen many times. The chain combines TRBV12-5 with TRBJ1-2; unclear D gene. CDR1 is LGHNT and CDR2 is FRNRAP in the germline V gene. The length of the CDR3 is 13 residues. V lost 6 bases and J 3 bases, leaving 11 bases between the germline ends. CDR3 region: CASGTTDHYGYTF. CDR3 bases: TGTGCTAGTGGCACGACGGACCACTATGGCTACACCTTC.

J is TRBJ1-5 and V is TRBV6-2 or TRBV6-3; 8 nucleotides agree with TRBD1. The CDR3 contains 14 residues. Germline V gives CDR1 MNHEY, CDR2 SVGEGT. V trimming: 6 bases; J trimming: 9 bases; junction bases outside the gene matches: 10. Written as DNA, the CDR3 is TGTGCCAGCAGGGGGGACAGGCCCGGGGGGCCCCAGCATTTT. It specifies CASRGDRPGGPQHF.

This clonotype was detected only a few times. This CDR3 is CASTQHDGVYGYTF. The CDR3 DNA is TGTGCCAGCACGCAGCATGACGGGGTCTATGGCTACACCTTC. This sequence joins TRBV12-3 or TRBV12-4 and TRBJ1-2; D gene uncertain. This CDR3 has 14 amino acids. V was clipped by 7 bases and J by 4 bases, with 16 bases between them.

This clonotype was observed many times. This chain links TRBV28 with TRBJ1-1; D gene ambiguous. This CDR3 has 12 amino acids. CDR1 is MDHEN, CDR2 SYDVKM, per germline. Trimming stripped 5 bases from V and 0 bases from J, with 4 bases between. The CDR3 coding sequence is TGTGCCAGCAGTCCTCTGAACACTGAAGCTTTCTTT. This codes for CASSPLNTEAFF.

This rearrangement joins TRBV5-6 to TRBJ1-1, with D uncertain. V was pared by 2 bases and J by 4 bases, with 9 bases between. The CDR3 totals 13 residues. The germline CDR1 and CDR2 sequences are SGHDT and YYEEEE. The CDR3 region has the DNA TGTGCCAGCAGCTTACACGTCCGCACTGAAGCTTTCTTT. Its translation is CASSLHVRTEAFF.

In this sample, this clonotype turned up a few times. The rearrangement joins TRBV7-3 to TRBJ2-7; 10 bases agree with TRBD2. The CDR3 loop spans 17 amino acids. Germline loops: CDR1 SGHTA, CDR2 FQGTGA. The V segment lost 1 base and the J segment 3 bases; nucleotides outside the gene matches: 9. The CDR3: CASSLSGVASGSYEQYF. The CDR3, as DNA: TGTGCCAGCAGCTTAAGTGGGGTTGCTAGCGGGAGCTACGAGCAGTACTTC.

This clonotype was found a few times. This sequence joins TRBV29-1 and TRBJ1-1, with 9 bases lining up with TRBD1. Germline CDR1 and CDR2: SQVTM and ANQGSEA. The V gene end was trimmed by 6 bases and the J gene end by 0 bases; junction bases not matched to a gene: 8. This CDR3 region has 15 residues. This chain's CDR3 is CSVCQDRGLNTEAFF. CDR3 coding DNA: TGCAGCGTCTGTCAGGACAGGGGCTTGAACACTGAAGCTTTCTTT.

The chain employs TRBV29-1 and TRBJ1-1; no clear D. CDR1 is SQVTM and CDR2 is ANQGSEA in the germline V gene. Trimming stripped 3 bases from V and 1 base from J, with 9 bases between. This CDR3 spans 13 amino acids. The CDR3, as DNA: TGCAGCGTTGATTTCCAGACGAACACTGAAGCTTTCTTT. Protein sequence: CSVDFQTNTEAFF. The entire variable domain, with the rest obtained from reference TRBV29-1 and TRBJ1-1, is as follows: SAVISQKPSRDICQRGTSLTIQCQVDSQVTMMFWYRQQPGQSLTLIATANQGSEATYESGFVIDKFPISRPNLTFSTLTVSNMSPEDSSIYLCSVDFQTNTEAFFGQGTRLTVV.

This clonotype was counted ten times or more. The chain recombines TRBV7-2 with TRBJ1-2; D is unresolved. CDR1 SGHTA and CDR2 FQGNSA come from the germline V gene. The CDR3 contains 14 residues. With 2 bases removed from V and 4 bases from J, the gap between germline ends came to 11 bases. The CDR3 loop reads CASSLLVAVYGYTF. For the CDR3, the DNA is TGTGCCAGCAGCTTACTAGTGGCAGTCTATGGCTACACCTTC.

This clonotype showed up many times. The rearrangement links TRBV19 to TRBJ1-1; the D gene is possibly TRBD1 (6 bases). CDR1 is LNHDA and CDR2 is SQIVND in the germline V gene (reference sequence). There are 14 residues in the CDR3. V lost 9 bases to trimming and J lost 1 base, with 15 bases between them. The CDR3 DNA sequence: TGTGCCAGCAGCCCAGGGACATCGAACACTGAAGCTTTCTTT. Its translation is CASSPGTSNTEAFF.

The J gene is TRBJ2-7, the V gene TRBV11-2; no firm D call. V was cut by 5 bases and J by 6 bases, with 17 bases left in between. This CDR3 spans 14 amino acids. Per germline, CDR1 SGHAT and CDR2 FQNNGV. The CDR3 region has the DNA TGTGCCAGCAGCCAAGCCCCTAGTTCGCCCGAGCAGTACTTC. Amino acids: CASSQAPSSPEQYF.

This clonotype was detected a few times. This chain uses TRBV18 with TRBJ1-1, with D uncertain. The V gene's germline CDR1 is KGHSH and CDR2 LQKENI. Deletions cut 1 base from V and 0 bases from J, with 6 bases between. CDR3 length: 14 residues. Written as DNA, the CDR3 is TGTGCCAGCTCACCACAGCAGTTGAACACTGAAGCTTTCTTT. Translation gives CASSPQQLNTEAFF.

This clonotype was recorded a few times. V usage is TRBV2 and J usage is TRBJ1-6; the D gene is possibly TRBD1 (6 bases). The germline CDR1 and CDR2 sequences are SNHLY and FYNNEI. The V end lost 9 bases, the J end lost 0 bases, and 9 bases lay between the germline ends. The CDR3 spans 14 residues. The CDR3 sequence is CAREGGSYNSPLHF. The DNA for the CDR3 is TGTGCCAGAGAGGGGGGCTCCTATAATTCACCCCTCCACTTT.